These T cell receptor beta chains were read from a single sample in a study of shared clonotypes between healthy human individuals. Sequencing used immunoSEQ multiplex PCR; TCRdb keeps in-frame clones, though not all of them. The sample consists of roughly 2.1 million clones, 93% of them appearing once. Specimen: naive CD8+ T cells from PBMCs. These receptor sequences come from a young man in good health. Some clones in this sample may be carry-over from other donors' samples. Each CDR3 is given with its conserved first and last residue. D genes are given only for firm matches. Size is stated for part of the rows, as once, few or many counts, or as a class when the clone is expanded.

d_gene	abundance	v_gene	j_gene	CDR3aa	CDR3nt
.	.	TRBV25-1	TRBJ2-3	CASSSRGALPTDTQYF	TGTGCCAGCAGTTCCCGGGGGGCCCTACCTACAGATACGCAGTATTTT
.	.	TRBV14	TRBJ2-5	CASSQVQIRETQYF	TGTGCCAGCAGCCAAGTTCAGATTCGGGAGACCCAGTACTTC
.	once	TRBV10-3	TRBJ2-7	CAISEVDNTYEQYF	TGTGCCATCAGTGAAGTGGACAACACCTACGAGCAGTACTTC
.	.	TRBV7-2	TRBJ2-7	CASSLVALVPYEQYF	TGTGCCAGCAGCTTAGTAGCACTTGTCCCCTACGAGCAGTACTTC
.	.	TRBV28	TRBJ2-7	CASSLNRADFEQYF	TGTGCCAGCAGTTTGAACAGGGCCGACTTCGAGCAGTACTTC
.	once	TRBV15	TRBJ1-4	CATSKGPRGNEKLFF	TGTGCCACCAGCAAGGGACCACGAGGAAATGAAAAACTGTTTTTT
TRBD2	.	TRBV7-9	TRBJ2-3	CASSPRASGASTDTQYF	TGTGCCAGCAGCCCCCGGGCTAGCGGGGCCAGCACAGATACGCAGTATTTT
.	.	TRBV11-2	TRBJ2-5	CASSSNPMVTRGETQYF	TGTGCCAGCAGCTCGAACCCCATGGTGACCCGCGGAGAGACCCAGTACTTC
TRBD2	.	TRBV27	TRBJ2-1	CASSPIAGFMDEQFF	TGTGCCAGCAGTCCCATAGCGGGGTTCATGGATGAGCAGTTCTTC
.	.	TRBV2	TRBJ1-5	CASSEGATSNQPQHF	TGTGCCAGCAGTGAAGGGGCCACGAGCAATCAGCCCCAGCATTTT
.	.	TRBV4-3	TRBJ2-1	CASSQVELGPAYNEQFF	TGCGCCAGCAGCCAAGTTGAACTAGGACCCGCCTACAATGAGCAGTTCTTC
TRBD1	.	TRBV11-2	TRBJ2-7	CASSPRGPMPSYEQYF	TGTGCCAGCAGCCCTAGGGGGCCGATGCCCTCCTACGAGCAGTACTTC
.	.	TRBV4-1	TRBJ1-1	CASSRLLAGRAFF	TGCGCCAGCAGCCGCCTCTTGGCTGGGCGCGCTTTCTTT
.	.	TRBV11-3	TRBJ2-7	CASSIDSSSSYEQYF	TGTGCCAGCAGCATTGACTCCTCGAGCTCCTACGAGCAGTACTTC
.	.	TRBV29-1	TRBJ2-1	CSVGASEFSSYNEQFF	TGCAGCGTTGGGGCTAGCGAATTCAGCTCCTACAATGAGCAGTTCTTC
.	.	TRBV27	TRBJ2-7	CASSFSVGRVLFYEQYF	TGTGCCAGCAGTTTTTCGGTAGGACGGGTGCTTTTCTACGAGCAGTACTTC
TRBD2	once	TRBV18	TRBJ2-5	CASSPGLAGLTMGETQYF	TGTGCCAGCTCCCCAGGACTAGCGGGGCTAACTATGGGAGAGACCCAGTACTTC
TRBD2	.	TRBV9	TRBJ2-7	CASSLGAGESLYEQYF	TGTGCCAGCAGCCTAGGGGCGGGGGAGAGCCTATACGAGCAGTACTTC
.	.	TRBV10-3	TRBJ2-7	CAISPAGGYEQYF	TGTGCCATCAGTCCAGCGGGCGGTTACGAGCAGTACTTC
.	.	TRBV6-1	TRBJ1-5	CASSEVTSNQPQHF	TGTGCCAGCAGTGAAGTGACAAGCAATCAGCCCCAGCATTTT
TRBD1	.	TRBV27	TRBJ2-7	CASSYGTGNTYEQYF	TGTGCCAGCAGTTACGGGACAGGGAACACCTACGAGCAGTACTTC
TRBD2	.	TRBV27	TRBJ2-1	CASSFGLALNEQFF	TGTGCCAGCAGTTTCGGACTAGCGCTGAATGAGCAGTTCTTC
.	.	TRBV19	TRBJ2-1	CASSMRLASSSYNEQFF	TGTGCCAGTAGTATGCGGTTAGCGTCGAGCTCCTACAATGAGCAGTTCTTC
.	.	TRBV30	TRBJ2-5	CAWSPGQARETQYF	TGTGCCTGGAGCCCTGGACAAGCCCGGGAGACCCAGTACTTC
.	few	TRBV9	TRBJ1-1	CASSAGDWMNTEAFF	TGTGCCAGCAGCGCAGGGGATTGGATGAACACTGAAGCTTTCTTT